This TCR beta chain was captured in a study of shared clonotypes between healthy human individuals (dated by TCRdb to about 2020). General notes on the study: The cohort comprised a couple of women and a few men aged 18 to 49 years. Different laboratories and diverse techniques were used to prepare libraries and sequence TCR repertoires, to increase sequencing depth and limit assay-specific biases. The study deeply sequenced blood TCR repertoires of about 5 healthy adults to estimate repertoire size and the extent of clonotype sharing between individuals. For each donor, CD4 naive and CD4 memory were each run on three plates, CD8 naive on two plates, and CD8 memory on one plate. Per donor, leukapheresis produced somewhere between about 0.9 and 10 billion PBMCs.

The CDR3 sequence holds 15 residues, the cysteine and phenylalanine included. Left in the record is the CDR3 DNA by itself, 45 bases read in frame from the first base. CDR1 and CDR2, looked up from the germline V gene, are SGDLS and YYNGEE. Trimming at the junction amounts to 0 bases on V and 6 bases on J, and the germline ends lie 13 bases apart. A remark on this clone: Its antigen is currently not known. No much larger clone is present one base from it, and per-base qualities are unavailable.

Using the deep immunoSEQ assay, TCR CDR3 regions were amplified from genomic DNA by multiplex PCR. Extracted genomic DNA from each cell subset was distributed evenly across all wells of several immunoSEQ 96-well plates, and each plate was treated as a replicate. For sorted subsets, 200 ng of genomic DNA, equivalent to 25,000 to 35,000 T cell genomes, went into each replicate PCR. The purified libraries were quantified using a Qubit 3.0 fluorometer, sized with a Bioanalyzer 2100, and then quantified again using the KAPA Library Quantification kit. Every immunoSEQ 96-well plate was sequenced on a dedicated single-read 150-cycle Illumina NextSeq 550 flow cell. As for the original processing: Because only junctional sequences without quality scores were contained in the immunoSEQ output, filtering matching that applied to full-length reads could not be performed. Sequences were annotated with PyIR, a Python wrapper for IgBLAST v1.9, using IMGT germline references to assign V/J genes and CDR3. Reads were removed for weak V/J assignments (E-value above 1e-6), missing CDR3, stop codons, out-of-frame junctions, or ambiguous translated residues. V3J clonotypes were defined by identical inferred V gene, J gene, and CDR3 amino acid sequence. To compute the percentage overlap between repertoires, the number of shared unique clonotypes was divided by the size of the smaller repertoire. Three approaches were used to assess repertoire richness: RTK rarefaction, the Chao1 estimator, and Recon v2.1 estimates of unobserved clonotypes. Generation probabilities were computed with OLGA for all TCRbeta clonotypes obtained by the gDNA method from several donors. The table comes from immuneACCESS by way of TCRdb, which keeps in-frame sequences with V and J called. Part of the clones is missing from these tables; in studies checked, under half for an unresolved V gene and the rest for unknown reasons. V and J calls plus clone size are reproduced from that table; the DNA served to infer D and trimming. In all, the sample holds about 2,100,000 clones, and around 93% of those were seen once. 1.5% to 2% of the sample goes to the ten largest clones.

CD8 naive samples were CD45RO-negative cells positively selected for CCR7, giving a CD45RA+CCR7+ population that excluded TemRA cells. Healthy HIV-negative adults with no recently reported acute infections or vaccinations were included as donors. Every donor was a Caucasian adult living in Nashville, Tennessee, USA. After blood collection by leukapheresis, PBMCs were isolated using Ficoll-Histopaque density gradient centrifugation and then cryopreserved in the vapor phase of liquid nitrogen. Analytical flow cytometry was used to check the purity and quantity of each magnetically sorted T cell population. Genomic DNA was isolated from every sorted fraction and measured by UV absorbance on a Nanodrop 2000c. General conclusions and limits of the study: Only blood was sampled, and tissue TCR repertoires likely differ from those in blood. Sharing across four donors was observed for approximately 5% of naive CD4, over 3% of naive CD8, roughly 2.4% of memory CD4, and about 0.4% of memory CD8 clonotypes. Rarefaction of sorted-subset datasets indicated incomplete sequencing despite the large sequencing depth. Pairwise subsampling led to the expectation that sequencing depth would affect the degree of clonotype sharing among donors. The small number of donors limited the genetic and exposure-history diversity represented. Larger estimated clonotype richness was generally found for naive subsets than for memory subsets. Compared with non-shared clonotypes, the clonotypes found in all four sorted-subset donors had higher generation probabilities.

The source of this sequence is a man younger than 30 in good health. Some clones in this sample may be carry-over from other donors' samples. Sequencing was performed on naive CD8+ T cells from PBMCs. The cell subset or site label, as the study defines it: CD45RA+CCR7+. The V and J segments used are TRBV9 and TRBJ2-1; 6 matching bases give a weak D call of TRBD2. The encoded CDR3 is CASSVDGSNANEQFF. The nucleotide sequence is TGTGCCAGCAGCGTAGACGGGAGTAACGCCAATGAGCAGTTCTTC.